Sequencing of this T cell receptor beta chain was carried out in a study of T-cell memory formation after mild COVID-19. Study background: Largely donor-specific TCR clusters were found. Findings of the study overall: Of the contracting clones, CD4+ ones lay mainly in CM and EM, and CD8+ ones in EMRA.

A few counts support this clonotype. What it binds is unknown. A 5'RACE reaction primed in the constant segment made cDNA libraries of TCR alpha and TCR beta, and these carried sample barcodes and UMIs. MiXCR, applied by TCRdb to the 5' RACE reads, yields one record per CDR3 protein. The table includes some 210,000 distinct CDR3 sequences, around 26% detected once. Source material: PBMCs or a T cell subset sorted from them (not recorded which). The clonotype comes from an adult woman who had mild COVID-19 (a few samples of this study predate the infection). Cell type and time point are not known.

The CDR3 loop is CAWSAPGGEGYTF. CDR3 DNA: TGTGCCTGGAGTGCCCCTGGGGGGGAAGGCTACACCTTC. This chain links TRBV30 with TRBJ1-2; the D gene is possibly TRBD1 (5 bases). V was trimmed by 1 base and J by 8 bases, leaving 14 bases between them. This CDR3 spans 13 amino acids. The germline V gene encodes CDR1 GTSNPN and CDR2 SVGIG (reference sequence).